Below, 26 T cell receptor beta chains from the same sample are listed, as sequenced in a study of CD8 T cells in ankylosing spondylitis (dated by TCRdb to between 2016 and 2019). Libraries were made using 5' RACE. Sequenced using an Illumina HiSeq 2500. TCRdb took the public reads, trimmed them with fastp at Q25, ran MiXCR for clone calling and kept in-frame beta chains. Every entry covers one CDR3 protein and lists the most common genes and DNA from its rows. Counted in this sample were about 160,000 distinct CDR3 sequences; roughly 10% of them appeared once. More than 12% of the sample belongs to the ten largest clones. Sample: blood, either unsorted or a sorted T cell fraction (not recorded which). The receptor source for this set is a female donor with ankylosing spondylitis or in good health (not recorded which).

This chain links TRBV24-1 with TRBJ1-1; D is undetermined. CDR1 and CDR2 from the germline V gene are KGHDR and SFDVKD. The CDR3 contains 12 residues. V lost 1 base and J 8 bases, leaving 7 bases between the germline ends. The CDR3 reads CATSDLAGEAFF. DNA of the CDR3: TGTGCCACCAGTGATTTAGCAGGAGAAGCTTTCTTT.

The chain employs TRBV4-1 and TRBJ2-3; 9 bases match TRBD2. This CDR3 has 18 residues. The germline CDR1 and CDR2 sequences are MGHRA and YSYEKL. Trimming took 2 bases from V and 2 from J; bases not matched to a gene: 11. CDR3 coding DNA: TGCGCCAGCAGCCAAACCGGGACTAGCCACAGACCCACAGATACGCAGTATTTT. Its protein product is CASSQTGTSHRPTDTQYF.

This clonotype has ten or more counts. V usage is TRBV12-3 or TRBV12-4 and J usage is TRBJ2-3; 8 positions match TRBD2. The CDR3 consists of 16 residues. V shed 3 bases and J 0 bases; nucleotides not matched to a gene: 5. This CDR3 reads CASSFSVAGSTDTQYF. In DNA form, the CDR3 reads TGTGCCAGCAGTTTTTCGGTAGCGGGAAGCACAGATACGCAGTATTTT.

This chain joins TRBV7-9 and TRBJ1-5, with D unresolved. Per germline, CDR1 SEHNR and CDR2 FQNEAQ (reference sequence). With 8 bases removed from V and 10 bases from J, the gap between germline ends came to 18 bases. This CDR3 is 13 amino acids long. CDR3 region: CASSERPGGPQHF. The CDR3 coding sequence is TGTGCCAGCTCGGAACGACCAGGAGGCCCCCAGCATTTT. The full variable domain, with the rest looked up from reference TRBV7-9 and TRBJ1-5, is DTGVSQNPRHKITKRGQNVTFRCDPISEHNRLYWYRQTLGQGPEFLTYFQNEAQLEKSRLLSDRFSAERPKGSFSTLEIQRTEQGDSAMYLCASSERPGGPQHFGDGTRLSIL.

The table lists this clonotype with many counts. The chain is built from TRBV20-1 and TRBJ1-1, with D perhaps matching TRBD1 (5 bases). Germline V CDR1 and CDR2: DFQATT, SNEGSKA (reference sequence). V gave up 3 bases and J gave up 1 base, with 21 bases separating them. The CDR3 spans 17 residues. The CDR3 protein is CSARYPGRIPGNTEAFF. CDR3 nucleotides: TGCAGTGCTAGGTACCCGGGACGGATCCCTGGGAACACTGAAGCTTTCTTT.

Concerning this clonotype itself: Lacking the conserved final phenylalanine or tryptophan, this CDR3 likely reflects a read error. The DNA is left out, because the CDR3 cannot be placed on it with certainty; the CDR3 is given as TCRdb lists it. The genes are TRBV5-5 and TRBJ2-1; the table's TRBD2 call for D was not verified on the DNA. Inclusive of both ends, the CDR3 amounts to 14 amino acids. Germline CDR1 is SGHKS and CDR2 is YYEKEE (reference sequence). CDR3 region: CAGSLLTSGSSDHL.

This clonotype has a handful of counts. The rearrangement uses TRBV10-2 and TRBJ2-3, with 7 positions matching TRBD2. CDR1 WSHSY and CDR2 SAAADI come from the germline V gene. V shed 8 bases and J 2 bases; nucleotides not matched to a gene: 4. This CDR3 comprises 13 residues. The CDR3 nucleotides read TGCGCCAGCGGAGCGGGATACACAGATACGCAGTATTTT. It codes for CASGAGYTDTQYF.

The chain joins TRBV27 to TRBJ2-7; D gene unclear. This CDR3 has 14 residues. Germline-derived CDR1 and CDR2 are MNHEY and SMNVEV (reference sequence). V gave up 2 bases and J gave up 2 bases, with 10 bases separating them. Here the CDR3 reads CASSLPERTYEQYF. The DNA of the CDR3 is TGTGCCAGCAGTTTACCCGAGAGAACCTACGAGCAGTACTTC.

This clonotype was seen ten or more times. CDR3 loop: CASTWDLMNTEAFF. The CDR3 coding sequence is TGTGCCAGCACCTGGGACCTAATGAACACTGAAGCTTTCTTT. The rearrangement uses TRBV28 and TRBJ1-1; D perhaps matches TRBD1 (5 bases). Trimming removed 7 bases from V and 0 bases from J, with 12 bases in between. The germline V gene encodes CDR1 MDHEN and CDR2 SYDVKM. This CDR3 is 14 amino acids long.

V gene TRBV5-5 combines with J gene TRBJ2-7; unclear D gene. Germline assignment: CDR1 SGHKS and CDR2 YYEKEE (reference sequence). The length of the CDR3 is 13 residues. The V gene lost 7 bases and the J gene lost 3 bases, with 14 bases spanning the gap. The CDR3 DNA sequence: TGTGCCAGCGGCCCCCTAGATGGCTACGAGCAGTACTTC. This sequence encodes CASGPLDGYEQYF.

In this sample, this clonotype turned up a few times. The chain joins TRBV5-1 to TRBJ1-1; the match to TRBD1 covers 10 bases. The germline gives CDR1 SGHRS, CDR2 YFSETQ. V lost 0 bases, J lost 7 bases, and 6 bases stayed unmatched. CDR3 length equals 15 residues. In DNA, the CDR3 is TGCGCCAGCAGCTTGGAGACAGGGGGCTTCGATGAAGCTTTCTTT. Protein sequence: CASSLETGGFDEAFF.

This clonotype was observed a few times. The chain carries TRBV18 and TRBJ2-5; D not certain. Trimming stripped 4 bases from V and 0 bases from J, with 9 bases between. The germline V gene encodes CDR1 KGHSH and CDR2 LQKENI. This CDR3 has 14 residues. The CDR3 DNA reads TGTGCCAGCTCACTTTCAAGGTACCAAGAGACCCAGTACTTC. Translation: CASSLSRYQETQYF. Supplemented by reference TRBV18 and TRBJ2-5, the full variable domain reads NAGVMQNPRHLVRRRGQEARLRCSPMKGHSHVYWYRQLPEEGLKFMVYLQKENIIDESGMPKERFSAEFPKEGPSILRIQQVVRGDSAAYFCASSLSRYQETQYFGPGTRLLVL.

J is TRBJ1-5 and V is TRBV6-6; no clear D gene. V lost 6 bases and J lost 11, with 17 bases in between. The germline CDR1 and CDR2 sequences are MNHNY and SVGAGI (reference sequence). CDR3 length: 13 residues. The CDR3 loop reads CASSPDLFWAQHF. CDR3 DNA: TGTGCCAGCAGCCCCGATCTTTTTTGGGCCCAGCATTTT.

This CDR3 reads CASSFLAGSSDTQYF. The CDR3 region has the DNA TGTGCCAGCAGTTTCTTAGCGGGAAGTTCAGATACGCAGTATTTT. This chain joins TRBV28 and TRBJ2-3, with TRBD2 matching 8 bases. From germline, CDR1 is MDHEN and CDR2 SYDVKM. The CDR3 has 15 residues. V lost 3 bases to trimming and J lost 4 bases; unmatched junction nucleotides: 6.

This clonotype was recorded at least ten times. CDR3 bases: TGTGCCAGCAGTTTAAGAGCGGGAGTTGAGACCCAGTACTTC. This encodes CASSLRAGVETQYF. This chain uses TRBV12-3 or TRBV12-4 with TRBJ2-5, with 8 bases matching TRBD2. V lost 2 bases and J lost 5; bases outside the gene matches: 4. CDR3 size: 14 residues.

This sequence joins TRBV2 and TRBJ2-5, with D possibly being TRBD2 (6 bases). Germline assignment: CDR1 SNHLY and CDR2 FYNNEI. This CDR3 has 16 residues. Trimming shortened V by 8 bases and J by 1 base, and 20 bases separated the two germline ends. DNA for the CDR3: TGTGCCAGCTTGGTGACCACTCAGCGGGTCCAAGAGACCCAGTACTTC. This encodes CASLVTTQRVQETQYF.

Notes on this clonotype: Possible read error: a much larger clone is one base away. The chain recombines TRBV7-9 with TRBJ2-5; D remains unclear. Germline lookup yields CDR1 SEHNR and CDR2 FQNEAQ (reference sequence). This CDR3 spans 12 amino acids. The V end lost 5 bases, the J end lost 5 bases, and 9 bases lay between the germline ends. DNA for the CDR3: TGTGCCAGCAGCCTTATGAAGGAGACCCAGTACTTC. Encoded protein: CASSLMKETQYF.

The genes are TRBV19 and TRBJ2-2; the D is unclear. Germline assignment: CDR1 LNHDA and CDR2 SQIVND (reference sequence). Trimming took 2 bases from V and 3 from J, leaving 7 bases between them. The CDR3 is 14 amino acids. The CDR3 DNA follows: TGTGCCAGTAGTATAACTCGGGACACCGGGGAGCTGTTTTTT. Translated: CASSITRDTGELFF.

The sample holds a few counts of this clonotype. The gene calls are TRBV6-5 and TRBJ2-2; the D is unclear. The CDR3 runs to 13 residues. V lost 2 bases to trimming and J lost 7 bases, with 8 bases between them. Germline CDR1 MNHEY, CDR2 SVGAGI. The CDR3 nucleotides are TGTGCCAGCAGTTACGGGCTTAACGGGGAGCTGTTTTTT. It translates to CASSYGLNGELFF.

This clonotype came up many times. The chain recombines TRBV28 with TRBJ2-5; D may match TRBD1 or TRBD2 (7 bases each). The V gene's germline CDR1 is MDHEN and CDR2 SYDVKM. CDR3 length equals 15 residues. V dropped 7 bases and J dropped 4 bases, with 19 bases sitting between them. CDR3 nucleotides: TGTGCCAGCACTAAAACGGGCAGGGGGGGAGAGACCCAGTACTTC. It codes for CASTKTGRGGETQYF.

This clonotype appeared a few times. The chain carries TRBV11-1 and TRBJ2-1; 16 nucleotides align to TRBD2. CDR1 is SGHAT, CDR2 FQDESV, per germline (reference sequence). Losses at the gene ends were 5 bases for V and 3 bases for J; bases not matched to a gene: 13. The CDR3 has 20 residues. The CDR3, as DNA: TGTGCCAGCAGCCCTGATGGGGGACTAGCGGGAGGGAACCTCTACAATGAGCAGTTCTTC. Its protein is CASSPDGGLAGGNLYNEQFF. The full variable domain, its missing parts supplied by reference TRBV11-1 and TRBJ2-1, is EAEVAQSPRYKITEKSQAVAFWCDPISGHATLYWYRQILGQGPELLVQFQDESVVDDSQLPKDRFSAERLKGVDSTLKIQPAELGDSAMYLCASSPDGGLAGGNLYNEQFFGPGTRLTVL.

This clonotype was observed many times. The genes are TRBV6-2 or TRBV6-3 and TRBJ2-1; 11 nucleotides agree with TRBD2. The junction had 8 bases not matched to a gene; V was cut back by 7 bases and J by 6 bases. Germline V gene data show CDR1 as MNHEY and CDR2 as SVGEGT. CDR3 size: 15 residues. The CDR3 nucleotides read TGTGCCAGCACTAAACTAGCGGGAGAGGGCAATGAGCAGTTCTTC. Amino acids: CASTKLAGEGNEQFF.

This clonotype was seen a few times. The chain has TRBV7-9 and TRBJ2-1; possibly TRBD2 for D (6 bases). CDR3 size: 16 residues. The V gene lost 5 bases and the J gene lost 8 bases, with 22 bases spanning the gap. Germline values: CDR1 SEHNR, CDR2 FQNEAQ (reference sequence). CDR3 sequence reads: CASSQLPGRSSDEQFF. The CDR3 region has the DNA TGTGCCAGCAGCCAACTCCCGGGGAGGTCGAGCGATGAGCAGTTCTTC.

This clonotype was counted only a few times. The chain joins TRBV27 to TRBJ1-2; D uncertain. Trimming removed 7 bases from V and 4 bases from J, with 10 bases in between. This CDR3 comprises 12 residues. Per germline, CDR1 MNHEY and CDR2 SMNVEV (reference sequence). CDR3 sequence: CASTMDGYGYTF. For the CDR3, the DNA is TGTGCCAGCACCATGGACGGCTATGGCTACACCTTC.

This chain connects TRBV3-1 to TRBJ2-1; 13 nucleotides agree with TRBD2. The CDR3 extends over 16 amino acids. CDR1 LGHDT and CDR2 YNNKEL come from the germline V gene (reference sequence). The ends lost 4 bases at V and 7 bases at J; junction bases unmatched: 7. The CDR3 DNA reads TGTGCCAGCAGCCGAACCGGGACTAGCGGGGAAAATGAGCAGTTCTTC. Translation gives CASSRTGTSGENEQFF.

The rearrangement uses TRBV5-1 and TRBJ2-7; weak D call: TRBD2 (7 bases). The V gene lost 0 bases and the J gene lost 5 bases, with 18 bases spanning the gap. CDR1 is SGHRS, CDR2 YFSETQ, per germline. This CDR3 is 16 amino acids long. The DNA of the CDR3 is TGCGCCAGCAGCTTGGTTGGAGGGGGGGCGTCAGACGAGCAGTACTTC. Its protein product is CASSLVGGGASDEQYF.